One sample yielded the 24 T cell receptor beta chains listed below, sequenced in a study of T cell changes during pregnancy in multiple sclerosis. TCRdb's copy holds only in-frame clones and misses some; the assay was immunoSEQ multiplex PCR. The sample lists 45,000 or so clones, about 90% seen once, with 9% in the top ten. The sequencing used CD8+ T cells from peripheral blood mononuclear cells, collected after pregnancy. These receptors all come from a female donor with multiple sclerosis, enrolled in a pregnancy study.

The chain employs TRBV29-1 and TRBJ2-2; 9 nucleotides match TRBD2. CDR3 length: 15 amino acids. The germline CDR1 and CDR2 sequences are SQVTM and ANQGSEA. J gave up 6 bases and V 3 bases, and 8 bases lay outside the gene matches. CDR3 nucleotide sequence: TGCAGCGTTGAGAGCGGGCGCGGGGGGGCCGGGGAGCTGTTTTTT. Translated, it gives CSVESGRGGAGELFF.

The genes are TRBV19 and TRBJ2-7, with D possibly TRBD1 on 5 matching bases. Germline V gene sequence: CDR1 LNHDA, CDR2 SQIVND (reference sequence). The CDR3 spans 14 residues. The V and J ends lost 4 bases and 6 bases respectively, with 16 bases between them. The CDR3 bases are TGTGCCAGTAGTAGGTCTGTGGGGCCCGTCGAGCAGTACTTC. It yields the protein CASSRSVGPVEQYF.

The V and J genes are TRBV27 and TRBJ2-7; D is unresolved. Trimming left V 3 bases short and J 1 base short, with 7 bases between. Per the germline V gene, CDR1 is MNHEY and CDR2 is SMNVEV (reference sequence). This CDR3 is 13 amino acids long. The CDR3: CASSFSSSYEQYF. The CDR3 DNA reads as TGTGCCAGCAGTTTTTCTAGTTCCTACGAGCAGTACTTC.

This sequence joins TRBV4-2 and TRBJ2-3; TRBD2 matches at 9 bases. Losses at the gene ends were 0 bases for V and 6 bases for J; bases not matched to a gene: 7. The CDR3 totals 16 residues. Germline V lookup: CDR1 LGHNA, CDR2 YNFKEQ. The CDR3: CASSQETGLAGDTQYF. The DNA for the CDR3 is TGTGCCAGCAGCCAAGAGACGGGACTAGCCGGGGATACGCAGTATTTT.

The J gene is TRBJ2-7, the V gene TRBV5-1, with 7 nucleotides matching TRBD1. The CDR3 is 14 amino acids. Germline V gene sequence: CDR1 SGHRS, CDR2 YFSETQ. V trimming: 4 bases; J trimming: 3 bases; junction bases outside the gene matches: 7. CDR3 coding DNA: TGCGCCAGCAGCGACCGGGACAGCTTCTACGAGCAGTACTTC. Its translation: CASSDRDSFYEQYF.

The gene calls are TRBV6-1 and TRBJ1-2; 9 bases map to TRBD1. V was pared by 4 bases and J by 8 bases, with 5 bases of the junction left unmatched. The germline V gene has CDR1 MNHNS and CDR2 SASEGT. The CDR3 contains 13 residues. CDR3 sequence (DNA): TGTGCCAGCAGTGGGACAGGGGCGGGCGGCTACACCTTC. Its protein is CASSGTGAGGYTF.

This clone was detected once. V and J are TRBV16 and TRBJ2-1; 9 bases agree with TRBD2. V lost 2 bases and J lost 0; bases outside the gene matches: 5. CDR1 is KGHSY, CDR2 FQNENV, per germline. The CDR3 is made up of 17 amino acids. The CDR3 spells CASSQTSGHSSYNEQFF. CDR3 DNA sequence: TGTGCCAGCAGCCAAACTAGCGGGCATTCCTCCTACAATGAGCAGTTCTTC.

The CDR3 coding sequence is TGCGCCAGCAGCTTGGAGACAGGAATGGTGAACACTGAAGCTTTCTTT. Its protein is CASSLETGMVNTEAFF. V and J are TRBV5-1 and TRBJ1-1, with D possibly matching TRBD1 (6 bases). Germline CDR1 is SGHRS and CDR2 is YFSETQ. CDR3 length: 16 amino acids. The ends were cut back, 0 bases at V and 0 bases at J, with 12 bases in the middle. The full variable domain, its missing parts supplied by reference TRBV5-1 and TRBJ1-1, is KAGVTQTPRYLIKTRGQQVTLSCSPISGHRSVSWYQQTPGQGLQFLFEYFSETQRNKGNFPGRFSGRQFSNSRSEMNVSTLELGDSALYLCASSLETGMVNTEAFFGQGTRLTVV.

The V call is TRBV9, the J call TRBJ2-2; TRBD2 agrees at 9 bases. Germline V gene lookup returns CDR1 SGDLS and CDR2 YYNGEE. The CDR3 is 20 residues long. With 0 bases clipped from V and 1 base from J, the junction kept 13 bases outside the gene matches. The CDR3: CASSVVPVLAGVWNTGELFF. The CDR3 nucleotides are TGTGCCAGCAGCGTAGTCCCCGTGTTAGCGGGAGTGTGGAACACCGGGGAGCTGTTTTTT. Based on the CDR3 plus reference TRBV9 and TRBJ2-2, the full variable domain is DSGVTQTPKHLITATGQRVTLRCSPRSGDLSVYWYQQSLDQGLQFLIQYYNGEERAKGNILERFSAQQFPDLHSELNLSSLELGDSALYFCASSVVPVLAGVWNTGELFFGEGSRLTVL.

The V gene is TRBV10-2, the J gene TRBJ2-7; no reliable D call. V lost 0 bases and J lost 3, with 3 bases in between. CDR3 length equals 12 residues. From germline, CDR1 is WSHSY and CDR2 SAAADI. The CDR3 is CASSESLYEQYF. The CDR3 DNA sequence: TGCGCCAGCAGTGAGTCTCTCTACGAGCAGTACTTC.

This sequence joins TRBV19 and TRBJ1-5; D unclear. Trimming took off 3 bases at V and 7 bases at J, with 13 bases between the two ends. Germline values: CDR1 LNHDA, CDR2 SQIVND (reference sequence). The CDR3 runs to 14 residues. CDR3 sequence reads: CASSIVENRQPQHF. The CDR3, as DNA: TGTGCCAGTAGTATCGTAGAGAATCGCCAGCCCCAGCATTTT. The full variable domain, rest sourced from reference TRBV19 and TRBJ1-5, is DGGITQSPKYLFRKEGQNVTLSCEQNLNHDAMYWYRQDPGQGLRLIYYSQIVNDFQKGDIAEGYSVSREKKESFPLTVTSAQKNPTAFYLCASSIVENRQPQHFGDGTRLSIL.

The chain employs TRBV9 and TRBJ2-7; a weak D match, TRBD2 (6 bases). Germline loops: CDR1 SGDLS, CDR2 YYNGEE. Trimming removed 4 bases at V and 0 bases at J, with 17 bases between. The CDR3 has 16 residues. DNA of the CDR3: TGTGCCAGCAGCCCGGACGGGACTTTCCACTCCTACGAGCAGTACTTC. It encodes CASSPDGTFHSYEQYF.

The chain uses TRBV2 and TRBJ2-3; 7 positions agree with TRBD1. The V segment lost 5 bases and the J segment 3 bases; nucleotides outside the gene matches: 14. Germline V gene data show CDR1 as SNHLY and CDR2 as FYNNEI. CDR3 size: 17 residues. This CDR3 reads CASSPLRQGLLTDTQYF. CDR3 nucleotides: TGTGCCAGCAGTCCCCTCAGACAGGGCCTTTTGACAGATACGCAGTATTTT.

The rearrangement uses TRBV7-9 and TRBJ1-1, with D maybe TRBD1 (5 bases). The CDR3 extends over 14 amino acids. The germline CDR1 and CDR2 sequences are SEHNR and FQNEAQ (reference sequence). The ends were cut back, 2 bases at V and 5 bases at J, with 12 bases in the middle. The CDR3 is CASSLLGKGTEAFF. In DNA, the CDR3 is TGTGCCAGCAGCTTATTGGGGAAGGGGACTGAAGCTTTCTTT. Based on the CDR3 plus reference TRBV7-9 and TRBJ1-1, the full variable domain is DTGVSQNPRHKITKRGQNVTFRCDPISEHNRLYWYRQTLGQGPEFLTYFQNEAQLEKSRLLSDRFSAERPKGSFSTLEIQRTEQGDSAMYLCASSLLGKGTEAFFGQGTRLTVV.

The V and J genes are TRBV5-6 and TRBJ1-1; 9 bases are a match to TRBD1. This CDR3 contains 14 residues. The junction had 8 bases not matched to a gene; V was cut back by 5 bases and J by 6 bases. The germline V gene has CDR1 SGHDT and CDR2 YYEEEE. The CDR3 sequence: CASREQGALSEAFF. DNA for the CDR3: TGTGCCAGCAGGGAACAGGGGGCTTTGTCTGAAGCTTTCTTT.

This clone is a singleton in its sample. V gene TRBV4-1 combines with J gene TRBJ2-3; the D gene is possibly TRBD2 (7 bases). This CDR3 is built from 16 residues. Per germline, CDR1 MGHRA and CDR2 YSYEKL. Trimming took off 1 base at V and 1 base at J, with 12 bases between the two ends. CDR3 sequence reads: CASSQVDSGGTDTQYF. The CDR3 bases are TGCGCCAGCAGCCAAGTGGACAGCGGGGGCACAGATACGCAGTATTTT.

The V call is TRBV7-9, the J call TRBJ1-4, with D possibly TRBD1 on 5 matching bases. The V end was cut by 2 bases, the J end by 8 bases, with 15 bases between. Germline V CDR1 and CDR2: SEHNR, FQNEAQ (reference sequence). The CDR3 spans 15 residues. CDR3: CASSLSAGLGEKLFF. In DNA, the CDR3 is TGTGCCAGCAGCTTATCCGCAGGGTTGGGCGAAAAACTGTTTTTT.

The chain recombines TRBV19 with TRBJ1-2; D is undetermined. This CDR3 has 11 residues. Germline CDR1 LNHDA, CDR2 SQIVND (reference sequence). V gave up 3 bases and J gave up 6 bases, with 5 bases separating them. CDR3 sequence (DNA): TGTGCCAGTAGTATTAATGATGGCTACACCTTC. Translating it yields CASSINDGYTF. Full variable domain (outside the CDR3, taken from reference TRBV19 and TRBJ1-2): DGGITQSPKYLFRKEGQNVTLSCEQNLNHDAMYWYRQDPGQGLRLIYYSQIVNDFQKGDIAEGYSVSREKKESFPLTVTSAQKNPTAFYLCASSINDGYTFGSGTRLTVV.

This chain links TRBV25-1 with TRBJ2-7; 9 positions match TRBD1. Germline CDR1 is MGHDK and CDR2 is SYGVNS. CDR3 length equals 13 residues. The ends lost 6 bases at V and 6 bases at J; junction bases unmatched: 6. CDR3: CASSGTGFSEQYF. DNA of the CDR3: TGTGCCAGCAGCGGGACAGGGTTCTCCGAGCAGTACTTC.

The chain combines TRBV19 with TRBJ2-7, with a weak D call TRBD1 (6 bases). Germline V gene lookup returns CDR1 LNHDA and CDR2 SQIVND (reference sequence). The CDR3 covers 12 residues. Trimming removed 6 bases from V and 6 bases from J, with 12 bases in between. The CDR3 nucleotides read TGTGCCAGTAGCGATACAGGGCGCGAGCAGTACTTC. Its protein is CASSDTGREQYF.

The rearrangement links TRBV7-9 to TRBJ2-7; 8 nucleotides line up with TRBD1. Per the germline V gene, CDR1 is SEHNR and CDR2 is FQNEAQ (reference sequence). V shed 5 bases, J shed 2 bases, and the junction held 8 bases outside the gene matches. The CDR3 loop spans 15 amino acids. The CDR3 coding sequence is TGTGCCAGCAGCCATGCGTGGACAGGGACCTACGAGCAGTACTTC. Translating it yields CASSHAWTGTYEQYF. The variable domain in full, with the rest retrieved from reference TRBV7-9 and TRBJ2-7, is DTGVSQNPRHKITKRGQNVTFRCDPISEHNRLYWYRQTLGQGPEFLTYFQNEAQLEKSRLLSDRFSAERPKGSFSTLEIQRTEQGDSAMYLCASSHAWTGTYEQYFGPGTRLTVT.

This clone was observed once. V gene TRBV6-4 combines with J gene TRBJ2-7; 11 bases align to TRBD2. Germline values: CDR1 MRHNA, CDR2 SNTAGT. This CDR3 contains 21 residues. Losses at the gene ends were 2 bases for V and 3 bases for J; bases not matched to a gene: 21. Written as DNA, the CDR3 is TGTGCCAGCAGTGACCGAGCTAGCGGGAGGTGGGTTATGGTCGGACACTACGAGCAGTACTTC. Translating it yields CASSDRASGRWVMVGHYEQYF.

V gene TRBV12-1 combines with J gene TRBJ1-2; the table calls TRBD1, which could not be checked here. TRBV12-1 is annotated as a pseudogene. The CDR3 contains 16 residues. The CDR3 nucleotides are TGTGCCAGCAGCTTCCCGGGACAGGGAGGTAACTATGGCTACACCTTC. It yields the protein CASSFPGQGGNYGYTF.

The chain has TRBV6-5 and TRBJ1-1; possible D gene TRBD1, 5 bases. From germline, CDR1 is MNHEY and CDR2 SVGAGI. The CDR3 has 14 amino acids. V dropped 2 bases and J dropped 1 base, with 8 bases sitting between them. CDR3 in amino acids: CASSYDSKNTEAFF. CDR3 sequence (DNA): TGTGCCAGCAGTTACGACAGTAAGAACACTGAAGCTTTCTTT.